Only a few counts were recorded for the clone carrying this T cell receptor (beta chain). The data are from a study of blood T cells in healthy people across ages. A second about 7 to 11 cycle PCR used barcoded and J-beta primers. TCRdb processed the 5' RACE reads anew with MiXCR; each CDR3 protein has one entry. Here the sample spans some 1.5 million distinct CDR3 sequences, approximately 30% being singletons. Trimming cost V 5 bases and J 3 bases, with 17 bases left between them. This CDR3 has 15 residues. Germline CDR1 SGHTA, CDR2 FQGNSA. The origin of this receptor is a woman in her thirties in good health. This chain connects TRBV7-2 to TRBJ2-7; D is perhaps TRBD2 (6 bases). Sequenced material: blood. CDR3 bases: TGTGCCAGCAGCCAGGCTGCGGGGATAAACTACGAGCAGTACTTC. This encodes CASSQAAGINYEQYF.